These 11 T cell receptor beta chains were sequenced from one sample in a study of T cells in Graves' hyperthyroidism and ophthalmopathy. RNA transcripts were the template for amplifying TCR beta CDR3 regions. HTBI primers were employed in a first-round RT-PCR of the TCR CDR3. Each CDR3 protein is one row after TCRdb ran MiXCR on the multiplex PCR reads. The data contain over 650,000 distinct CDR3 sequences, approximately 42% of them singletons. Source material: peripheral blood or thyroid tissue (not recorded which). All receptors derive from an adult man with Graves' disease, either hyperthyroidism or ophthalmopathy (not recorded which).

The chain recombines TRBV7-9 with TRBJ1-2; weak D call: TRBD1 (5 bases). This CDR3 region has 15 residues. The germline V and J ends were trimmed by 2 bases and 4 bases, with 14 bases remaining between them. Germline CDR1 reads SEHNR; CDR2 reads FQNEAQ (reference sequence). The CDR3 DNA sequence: TGTGCCAGCAGCTTATATGAGGGGCAGGGCTATGGCTACACCTTC. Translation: CASSLYEGQGYGYTF.

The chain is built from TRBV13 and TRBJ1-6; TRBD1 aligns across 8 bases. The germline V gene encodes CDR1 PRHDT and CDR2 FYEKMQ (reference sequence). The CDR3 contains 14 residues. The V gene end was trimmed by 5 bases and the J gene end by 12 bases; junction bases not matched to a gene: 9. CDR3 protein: CASSQAPDREPLHF. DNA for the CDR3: TGTGCCAGCAGCCAAGCTCCGGACAGGGAACCCCTCCACTTT.

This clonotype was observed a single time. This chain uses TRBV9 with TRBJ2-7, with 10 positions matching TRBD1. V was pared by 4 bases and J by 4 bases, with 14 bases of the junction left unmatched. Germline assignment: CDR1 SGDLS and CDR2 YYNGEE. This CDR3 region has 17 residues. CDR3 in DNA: TGTGCCAGCAGCTTCCGGGACAGGGGCCTCTTCCAGTACGAGCAGTACTTC. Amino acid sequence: CASSFRDRGLFQYEQYF.

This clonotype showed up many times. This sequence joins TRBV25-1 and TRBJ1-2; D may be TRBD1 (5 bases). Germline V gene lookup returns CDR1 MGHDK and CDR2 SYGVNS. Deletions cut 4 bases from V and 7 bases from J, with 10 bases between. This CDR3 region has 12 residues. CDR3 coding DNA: TGTGCCAGCAGTGCGGGGCCCGGTGGCTACACCTTC. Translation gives CASSAGPGGYTF.

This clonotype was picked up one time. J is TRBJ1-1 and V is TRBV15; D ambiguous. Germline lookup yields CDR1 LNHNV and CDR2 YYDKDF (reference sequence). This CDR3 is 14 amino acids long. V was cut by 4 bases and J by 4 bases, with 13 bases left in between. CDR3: CATSTEGSATEAFF. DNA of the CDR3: TGTGCCACCAGCACCGAGGGTTCGGCCACTGAAGCTTTCTTT.

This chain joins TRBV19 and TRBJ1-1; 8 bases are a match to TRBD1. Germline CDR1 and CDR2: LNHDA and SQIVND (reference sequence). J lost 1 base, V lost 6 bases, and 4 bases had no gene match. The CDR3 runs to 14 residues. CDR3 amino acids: CASRYDRGNTEAFF. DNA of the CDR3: TGTGCCAGTAGATACGACAGGGGGAACACTGAAGCTTTCTTT.

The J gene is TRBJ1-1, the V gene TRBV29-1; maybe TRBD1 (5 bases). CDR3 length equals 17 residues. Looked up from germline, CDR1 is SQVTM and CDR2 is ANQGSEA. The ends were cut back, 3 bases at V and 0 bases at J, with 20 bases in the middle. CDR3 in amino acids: CSVDGGVGKGMNTEAFF. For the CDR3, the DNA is TGCAGCGTTGACGGGGGGGTAGGGAAGGGGATGAACACTGAAGCTTTCTTT.

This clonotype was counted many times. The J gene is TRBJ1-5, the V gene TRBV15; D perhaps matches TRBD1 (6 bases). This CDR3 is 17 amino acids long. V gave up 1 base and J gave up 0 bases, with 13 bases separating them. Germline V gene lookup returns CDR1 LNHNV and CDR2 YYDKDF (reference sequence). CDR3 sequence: CATSRVPQGISNQPQHF. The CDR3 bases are TGTGCCACCAGCAGAGTCCCGCAGGGGATTAGCAATCAGCCCCAGCATTTT.

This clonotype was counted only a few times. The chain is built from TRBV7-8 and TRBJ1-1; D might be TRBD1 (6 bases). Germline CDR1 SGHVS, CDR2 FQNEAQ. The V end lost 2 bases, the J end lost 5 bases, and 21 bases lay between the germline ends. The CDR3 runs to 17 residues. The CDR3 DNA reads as TGTGCCAGCAGCTTATACACAGTCATGGGGGCGCGAACTGAAGCTTTCTTT. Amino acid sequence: CASSLYTVMGARTEAFF. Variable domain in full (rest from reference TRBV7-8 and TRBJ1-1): GAGVSQSPRYKVAKRGQDVALRCDPISGHVSLFWYQQALGQGPEFLTYFQNEAQLDKSGLPSDRFFAERPEGSVSTLKIQRTQQEDSAVYLCASSLYTVMGARTEAFFGQGTRLTVV.

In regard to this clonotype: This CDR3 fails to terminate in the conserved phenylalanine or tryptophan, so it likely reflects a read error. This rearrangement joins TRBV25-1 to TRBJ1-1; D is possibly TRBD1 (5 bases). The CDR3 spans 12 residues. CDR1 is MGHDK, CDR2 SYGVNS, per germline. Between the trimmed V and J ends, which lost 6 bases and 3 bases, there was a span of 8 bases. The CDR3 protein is CASSKQDTEAFL. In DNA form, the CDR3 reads TGTGCCAGCAGCAAACAGGACACTGAAGCTTTCCTT.

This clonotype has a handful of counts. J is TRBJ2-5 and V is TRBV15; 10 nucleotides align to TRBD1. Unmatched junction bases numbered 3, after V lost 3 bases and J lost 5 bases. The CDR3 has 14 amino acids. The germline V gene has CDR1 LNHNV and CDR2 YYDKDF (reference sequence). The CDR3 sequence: CATSRRDRGETQYF. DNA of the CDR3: TGTGCCACCAGCAGGAGGGACAGGGGTGAGACCCAGTACTTC.